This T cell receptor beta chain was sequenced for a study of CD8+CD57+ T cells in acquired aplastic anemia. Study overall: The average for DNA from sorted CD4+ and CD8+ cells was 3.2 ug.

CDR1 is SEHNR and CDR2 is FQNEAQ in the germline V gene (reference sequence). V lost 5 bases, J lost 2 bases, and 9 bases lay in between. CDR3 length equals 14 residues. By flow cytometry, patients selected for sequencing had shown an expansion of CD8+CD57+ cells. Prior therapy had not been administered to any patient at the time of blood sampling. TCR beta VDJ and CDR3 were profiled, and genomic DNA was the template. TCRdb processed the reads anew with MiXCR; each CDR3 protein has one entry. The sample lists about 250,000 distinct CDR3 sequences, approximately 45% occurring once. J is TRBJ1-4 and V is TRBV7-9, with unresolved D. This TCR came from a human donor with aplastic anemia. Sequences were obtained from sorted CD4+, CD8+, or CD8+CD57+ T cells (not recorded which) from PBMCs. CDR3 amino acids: CASSTMETNEKLFF. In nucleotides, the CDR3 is TGTGCCAGCAGCACGATGGAGACTAATGAAAAACTGTTTTTT.